This T cell receptor beta chain is drawn from a study of T cell responses to AZD1222 COVID-19 vaccine. Study-wide points: Unmutated variant regions are reportedly the target of nearly half of TCRs that are spike-specific. Among the donors, most were white British and more were female, and clonal diversity was possibly underestimated. Dominant CD4 TCR responses targeted spike regions 160-218 and 743-854.

This clone was seen just once. Its specificity is not known. Only in-frame clones appear in the TCRdb table, and some are missing; sequencing was by immunoSEQ multiplex PCR. This table has about 120,000 clones, 70% to 90% appearing once. V lost 1 base, J lost 0 bases, and 13 bases lay in between. This CDR3 is built from 17 residues. Germline V gives CDR1 SGHTA, CDR2 FQGTGA. The chain employs TRBV7-3 and TRBJ2-1; tentatively, D is TRBD1 or TRBD2 (5 bases each). Here the sequenced sample was peripheral blood, taken on day 0 of AZD1222 vaccination. The TCR was taken from an adult in good health. This chain's CDR3 is CASSLSPGTSSYNEQFF. The CDR3 DNA reads TGTGCCAGCAGCTTAAGCCCCGGGACGAGCTCCTACAATGAGCAGTTCTTC.